The clone carrying this TCR beta chain was observed once. The sample comes from a study of blood T cell repertoires in COVID-19. Study summary: Researchers got acute and convalescent COVID-19 samples from the United States, Italy and Spain. Sample material is recorded as cDNA or gDNA derived from T cells, B-cell-depleted T cells, or PBMCs.

Profiling relied on immunoSEQ multiplex PCR, and the TCRdb table lists in-frame clones only, not all of them. The profile shows 200,000 or so clones, about 88% of them singletons. Trimming cost V 4 bases and J 2 bases, with 12 bases left between them. The CDR3 loop spans 16 amino acids. Germline lookup yields CDR1 LGHDT and CDR2 YNNKEL (reference sequence). This TCR came from a man aged 45-60 years who had recovered from COVID-19. Sequencing was done on a sample of peripheral blood. This chain connects TRBV3-1 (or the pseudogene TRBV3-2) to TRBJ2-6; no firm D call. The CDR3 coding sequence is TGTGCCAGCAGCCCTAATCCCGCCGCTGGGGCCAACGTCCTGACTTTC. Protein: CASSPNPAAGANVLTF.